This T cell receptor beta chain was captured by sequencing in a study of OX40 agonist ivuxolimab in advanced cancers. Study-wide context: The patients got ivuxolimab, which is an agonistic anti-OX40 (CD134) antibody.

Sequenced by immunoSEQ multiplex PCR; TCRdb stores in-frame clones only, minus some. The sample yields about 150,000 clones, roughly 94% seen once. CDR1 is MNHEY and CDR2 is SVGAGI in the germline V gene. The V and J ends lost 6 bases and 3 bases respectively, with 15 bases between them. The CDR3 covers 14 residues. The genes are TRBV6-5 and TRBJ2-7; D is ambiguous. The clonotype originates from an adult with an advanced solid tumor such as melanoma, head and neck, liver or kidney cancer. The material sequenced was CD4+ or CD8+ T cells sorted from blood, taken in a trial of the OX40 agonist ivuxolimab. The CDR3 loop is CASRATLKFYEQYF. The CDR3 region has the DNA TGTGCCAGCAGAGCGACCTTAAAATTCTACGAGCAGTACTTC.